Shown below are 23 T cell receptor beta chains from a single sample sequenced in a study of cytomegalovirus exposure and HLA in healthy donors. It was with 60 Vbeta and 13 Jbeta primers that the PCR ran. The data were produced by immunoSEQ multiplex PCR, yet TCRdb's version contains in-frame clones alone and is incomplete. The sample shows about 150,000 clones, 82% of them seen only once. The sample comprised PBMCs. The receptor set was obtained from a woman in her fifties or sixties in good health and CMV-seropositive.

V usage is TRBV7-8 and J usage is TRBJ1-5; a possible D gene is TRBD1 (6 bases). Germline CDR1 and CDR2: SGHVS and FQNEAQ. The V end was cut by 2 bases, the J end by 6 bases, with 11 bases between. CDR3 length equals 14 residues. CDR3: CASSLKRGIQPQHF. The CDR3 DNA follows: TGTGCCAGCAGCTTAAAGAGGGGGATTCAGCCCCAGCATTTT.

The rearrangement uses TRBV29-1 and TRBJ1-1, with 7 bases that match TRBD1. J was trimmed by 7 bases and V by 7 bases; bases with no gene match: 12. Germline V lookup: CDR1 SQVTM, CDR2 ANQGSEA. CDR3 size: 13 residues. The CDR3 here is CSGSQGGRVEAFF. The CDR3 DNA sequence: TGCAGCGGCAGCCAGGGGGGTAGGGTTGAAGCTTTCTTT.

This chain connects TRBV7-2 to TRBJ2-7; 8 bases map to TRBD2. CDR1 is SGHTA, CDR2 FQGNSA, per germline. V was clipped by 1 base and J by 3 bases; unmatched bases: 11. The CDR3 is 17 amino acids. CDR3 loop: CASSLVGSGAADYEQYF. The DNA of the CDR3 is TGTGCCAGCAGCTTAGTGGGTAGCGGGGCCGCGGACTACGAGCAGTACTTC.

The rearrangement joins TRBV27 to TRBJ2-1; 8 bases are a match to TRBD2. V lost 6 bases, J lost 6 bases, and 10 bases stayed unmatched. The CDR3 consists of 15 residues. Germline V gene lookup returns CDR1 MNHEY and CDR2 SMNVEV (reference sequence). CDR3 in DNA: TGTGCCAGCAGGGCCGGGACTAGAGATGCCAATGAGCAGTTCTTC. It translates to CASRAGTRDANEQFF.

The chain couples TRBV2 to TRBJ2-5; 12 bases agree with TRBD2. The DNA end lines up better with TRBJ2-7; the J call may be wrong. The germline gives CDR1 SNHLY, CDR2 FYNNEI. The CDR3 extends over 15 amino acids. Here the CDR3 reads CASSPTSGGLYEQYF. CDR3 nucleotides: TGTGCCAGCAGTCCGACTAGCGGGGGACTCTACGAGCAGTACTTC.

This chain connects TRBV7-2 to TRBJ2-7; D gene unclear. CDR1 is SGHTA, CDR2 FQGNSA, per germline. Trimming removed 5 bases at V and 3 bases at J, with 11 bases between. The length of the CDR3 is 13 residues. The CDR3 region is CASSNWAFYEQYF. The CDR3 coding sequence is TGTGCCAGCAGCAACTGGGCCTTCTACGAGCAGTACTTC.

This chain uses TRBV6-5 with TRBJ2-4; TRBD1 matches 8 bases. Germline CDR1 MNHEY, CDR2 SVGAGI. The CDR3 loop spans 14 amino acids. J gave up 3 bases and V 6 bases, and 4 bases lay outside the gene matches. CDR3 in DNA: TGTGCCAGCAGGGCGGACAGGGTCAAAAACATTCAGTACTTC. It codes for CASRADRVKNIQYF.

The J gene is TRBJ1-6, the V gene TRBV5-1; 8 nucleotides match TRBD1. CDR3 length equals 14 residues. V lost 4 bases to trimming and J lost 11 bases; unmatched junction nucleotides: 8. CDR1 SGHRS and CDR2 YFSETQ come from the germline V gene. CDR3 sequence (DNA): TGCGCCAGCAGCCCCGGGACAGGACCTCCACCCCTCCACTTT. Amino acids: CASSPGTGPPPLHF.

CDR3 residues: CASSAPDIKSFF. Written as DNA, the CDR3 is TGTGCCAGCAGTGCCCCAGACATTAAGTCTTTCTTT. The chain couples TRBV28 to TRBJ1-1; D uncertain. Trimming took 5 bases from V and 12 from J, leaving 16 bases between them. The CDR3 totals 12 residues. Germline assignment: CDR1 MDHEN and CDR2 SYDVKM.

The chain carries TRBV2 and TRBJ1-3; TRBD1 aligns across 8 bases. Germline V gene lookup returns CDR1 SNHLY and CDR2 FYNNEI. The V segment lost 10 bases and the J segment 2 bases; nucleotides outside the gene matches: 1. There are 12 residues in the CDR3. This CDR3 reads CATQGAGNTIYF. In nucleotides, the CDR3 is TGTGCCACACAGGGGGCTGGAAACACCATATATTTT.

The chain is built from TRBV4-2 and TRBJ2-2; a weak D match, TRBD2 (7 bases). CDR3 size: 16 residues. V was shortened by 1 base and J by 3 bases, with 12 bases between the two germline ends. The V gene's germline CDR1 is LGHNA and CDR2 YNFKEQ. The CDR3 DNA follows: TGTGCCAGCAGCCAAGGGGGGGGGCCAGACACCGGGGAGCTGTTTTTT. Protein: CASSQGGGPDTGELFF.

This clone appeared a single time. This chain connects TRBV11-2 to TRBJ2-5; the match to TRBD1 covers 8 bases. The CDR3 has 15 amino acids. J gave up 2 bases and V 5 bases, and 7 bases lay outside the gene matches. The germline V gene encodes CDR1 SGHAT and CDR2 FQNNGV. This CDR3 reads CASSQTRTGQETQYF. DNA of the CDR3: TGTGCCAGCAGCCAAACGAGGACAGGGCAAGAGACCCAGTACTTC.

The V call is TRBV29-1, the J call TRBJ2-3; 11 bases are a match to TRBD1. The CDR3 spans 15 residues. After removal of 4 bases from V and 5 bases from J, the junction contained 8 bases not matched to a gene. Germline V gene lookup returns CDR1 SQVTM and CDR2 ANQGSEA. CDR3 nucleotides: TGCAGCGTTGGCCCACGGGACAGGGGGGAAGATACGCAGTATTTT. Protein sequence: CSVGPRDRGEDTQYF.

This clone came up once. The J gene is TRBJ2-1, the V gene TRBV15; possibly TRBD1 for D (7 bases). CDR3 length: 13 residues. Germline V gene sequence: CDR1 LNHNV, CDR2 YYDKDF (reference sequence). The V and J ends lost 4 bases and 8 bases respectively, with 12 bases between them. DNA for the CDR3: TGTGCCACCAGCACCGGAGGGGGCGATGAGCAGTTCTTC. Residues: CATSTGGGDEQFF. Filled out from reference TRBV15 and TRBJ2-1, the complete variable domain reads DAMVIQNPRYQVTQFGKPVTLSCSQTLNHNVMYWYQQKSSQAPKLLFHYYDKDFNNEADTPDNFQSRRPNTSFCFLDIRSPGLGDTAMYLCATSTGGGDEQFFGPGTRLTVL.

The chain carries TRBV11-2 and TRBJ2-1; 10 positions match TRBD1. The CDR3 has 16 residues. Germline CDR1 reads SGHAT; CDR2 reads FQNNGV. The V and J ends lost 3 bases and 9 bases, in that order; junction bases with no gene match: 11. The CDR3 sequence: CASSFRATGGLGEQFF. The CDR3, as DNA: TGTGCCAGCAGCTTTAGGGCGACAGGGGGCTTGGGTGAGCAGTTCTTC. Variable domain in full (rest from reference TRBV11-2 and TRBJ2-1): EAGVAQSPRYKIIEKRQSVAFWCNPISGHATLYWYQQILGQGPKLLIQFQNNGVVDDSQLPKDRFSAERLKGVDSTLKIQPAKLEDSAVYLCASSFRATGGLGEQFFGPGTRLTVL.

J is TRBJ2-3 and V is TRBV5-1, with D possibly being TRBD1 (6 bases). With 2 bases removed from V and 0 bases from J, the gap between germline ends came to 13 bases. The CDR3 sequence is 16 residues long. Germline CDR1 SGHRS, CDR2 YFSETQ. The CDR3 region is CASSLYGDISTDTQYF. The DNA for the CDR3 is TGCGCCAGCAGCTTATACGGGGACATTAGCACAGATACGCAGTATTTT.

This clone was seen once. V and J are TRBV29-1 and TRBJ2-1, with D uncertain. The length of the CDR3 is 12 residues. Between the trimmed V and J ends, which lost 2 bases and 7 bases, there was a span of 9 bases. The germline V gene has CDR1 SQVTM and CDR2 ANQGSEA. The CDR3 DNA reads TGCAGCGTTGAACGAAACAGAAATGAGCAGTTCTTC. It yields the protein CSVERNRNEQFF.

The V and J genes are TRBV5-6 and TRBJ1-1, with D unclear. CDR3 size: 14 residues. Germline-derived CDR1 and CDR2 are SGHDT and YYEEEE. V dropped 2 bases and J dropped 5 bases, with 13 bases sitting between them. As DNA, the CDR3 is TGTGCCAGCAGCTTCCGGCGGCGAGGGACTGAAGCTTTCTTT. This encodes CASSFRRRGTEAFF.

The rearrangement links TRBV9 to TRBJ2-1; TRBD2 aligns across 16 bases. Germline values: CDR1 SGDLS, CDR2 YYNGEE. This CDR3 has 18 residues. V was pared by 0 bases and J by 7 bases, with 7 bases of the junction left unmatched. The CDR3 DNA sequence: TGTGCCAGCAGCGTAGCGGGACTAGCGGGGGGGCCGGGGAATGAGCAGTTCTTC. Protein product: CASSVAGLAGGPGNEQFF.

For this clone: Different DNA sequences within this sample yield the same CDR3. The chain employs TRBV7-8 and TRBJ2-7; 7 positions agree with TRBD1. This CDR3 is built from 14 residues. Germline values: CDR1 SGHVS, CDR2 FQNEAQ. V was pared by 3 bases and J by 0 bases, with 2 bases of the junction left unmatched. The CDR3: CASSLGQSSYEQYF. For the CDR3, the DNA is TGTGCCAGCAGCTTGGGACAGAGCTCCTACGAGCAGTACTTC.

J is TRBJ2-1 and V is TRBV6-1; 9 positions match TRBD2. Germline V lookup: CDR1 MNHNS, CDR2 SASEGT. V was pared by 2 bases and J by 5 bases, with 10 bases of the junction left unmatched. CDR3 length equals 17 residues. The CDR3 loop reads CASSEYPSGVLNNEQFF. CDR3 nucleotides: TGTGCCAGCAGTGAATACCCTAGCGGGGTGTTAAACAATGAGCAGTTCTTC.

The chain employs TRBV12-5 and TRBJ2-7; 10 bases map to TRBD1. The CDR3 is 16 residues long. V shed 3 bases, J shed 4 bases, and the junction held 9 bases outside the gene matches. Germline values: CDR1 LGHNT, CDR2 FRNRAP. CDR3 residues: CASGFPAGTGAYEQYF. The CDR3 region has the DNA TGTGCTAGTGGTTTTCCCGCCGGGACAGGGGCATACGAGCAGTACTTC.

J is TRBJ1-6 and V is TRBV11-2; the D is unclear. CDR3 size: 16 residues. Trimming pared 5 bases from V and 3 bases from J, leaving 14 bases between. Germline CDR1 reads SGHAT; CDR2 reads FQNNGV. The CDR3 is CASSGLHPVYNSPLHF. For the CDR3, the DNA is TGTGCCAGCAGCGGGCTTCATCCCGTCTATAATTCACCCCTCCACTTT.